This T cell receptor beta chain was sequenced during a study of shared clonotypes between healthy human individuals. In regard to this clone: What it binds is not known.

Overall study results and limits: Sorted-subset sequencing was shown by rarefaction to be incomplete despite large depth. Read depth was anticipated to influence clonotype sharing among donors.

Sequencing was performed with immunoSEQ multiplex PCR; in TCRdb, only in-frame clones are kept and a portion is missing. The data show 2.5 million or so clones, around nine tenths seen once. The CD4+ fraction was divided into a CD45RA+ naive subset and a CD45RA-negative memory subset. The germline CDR1 and CDR2 sequences are SGHTA and FQGNSA. V was trimmed by 6 bases and J by 3 bases, leaving 12 bases between them. CDR3 length: 13 residues. The material sequenced was naive CD4+ T cells sorted from blood. This sample's subset: CD45RA+ positively selected. The chain links TRBV7-2 to TRBJ2-7, with D maybe TRBD1 (5 bases). The clonotype originates from a man aged 18 to 30 in good health. The DNA for the CDR3 is TGTGCCAGCAGTTCCTCCCAGGGCTACGAGCAGTACTTC. Translation gives CASSSSQGYEQYF.